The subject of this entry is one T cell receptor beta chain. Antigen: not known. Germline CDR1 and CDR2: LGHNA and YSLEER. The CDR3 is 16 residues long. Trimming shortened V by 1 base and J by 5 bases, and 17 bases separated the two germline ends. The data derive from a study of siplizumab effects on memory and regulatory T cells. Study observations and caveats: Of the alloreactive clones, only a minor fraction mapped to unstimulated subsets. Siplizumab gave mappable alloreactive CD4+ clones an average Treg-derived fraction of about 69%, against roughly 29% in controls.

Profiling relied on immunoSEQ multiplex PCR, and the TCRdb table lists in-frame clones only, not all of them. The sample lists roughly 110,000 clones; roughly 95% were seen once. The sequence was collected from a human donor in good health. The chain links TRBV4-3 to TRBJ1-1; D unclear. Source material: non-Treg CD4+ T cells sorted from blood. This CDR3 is CASSQVGGLRETEAFF. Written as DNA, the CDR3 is TGCGCCAGCAGCCAAGTTGGTGGGCTGAGAGAGACTGAAGCTTTCTTT.